Listed below are T cell receptor beta chains from one sample, sequenced in a study of blood T cell repertoires in COVID-19. Sequencing used immunoSEQ multiplex PCR; TCRdb keeps in-frame clones, though not all of them. The repertoire holds about 310,000 clones, roughly 86% seen once, with 8% to 9% in the top ten. Material for sequencing was PBMCs or T cells enriched from blood (not recorded which). The receptor source for this set is a woman between 18 and 29 years old who had recovered from COVID-19. Each CDR3 is given with its conserved first and last residue. A D gene is named only where the DNA matches it firmly. Some rows have no size entry. The others give once, few or many, or a class for an expanded clone.

V gene	J gene	clone size	D gene	CDR3 DNA	CDR3 protein
TRBV15	TRBJ1-6	NA	NA	TGTGCCACCAGCAGAGTGGACAGAAATAATTCACCCCTCCACTTT	CATSRVDRNNSPLHF
TRBV12-5	TRBJ1-4	NA	NA	TGTGCTAGTGGTTTGCCCAGAGGTGGCAGACTGACAACTAATGAAAAACTGTTTTTT	CASGLPRGGRLTTNEKLFF
TRBV6-2/TRBV6-3	TRBJ1-2	NA	TRBD1	TGTGCCAGCAGTTACCCCCGGGGACAGACCTATGGCTACACCTTC	CASSYPRGQTYGYTF
TRBV4-3	TRBJ2-7	once	TRBD2	TGCGCCAGCAGCCAAGATAGTTGGTCTAGCGGGAGGGAGCAGTACTTC	CASSQDSWSSGREQYF
TRBV5-1	TRBJ1-1	NA	TRBD1	TGCGCCAGCAGACGCAGCTCAGGGGGCACTGAAGCTTTCTTT	CASRRSSGGTEAFF
TRBV29-1	TRBJ1-2	NA	NA	TGCAGCGTGCAACCCACAGGGACCTATGGCTACACCTTC	CSVQPTGTYGYTF
TRBV9	TRBJ2-7	NA	NA	TGTGCCAGCAGCCCACGAGACAGCTACGAGCAGTACTTC	CASSPRDSYEQYF
TRBV30	TRBJ1-1	NA	NA	TGTGCCTGGGGGCGCGAAACTGAAGCTTTCTTT	CAWGRETEAFF
TRBV18	TRBJ2-5	NA	NA	TGTGCCAGCTCACCAGCAGGGTTAGAGACCCAGTACTTC	CASSPAGLETQYF
TRBV19	TRBJ2-1	NA	NA	TGTGCCAGTAGTATGGGAGACACCGAGAACAATGAGCAGTTCTTC	CASSMGDTENNEQFF
TRBV7-9	TRBJ1-1	NA	NA	TGTGCCAGCAGCTTAGTTCGGGGGAGGACTGAAGCTTTCTTT	CASSLVRGRTEAFF
TRBV25-1	TRBJ2-7	NA	TRBD1	TGTGCCAGCAGTGGCAAGCCGGGACAGGGGGCAGGACGCTACGAGCAGTACTTC	CASSGKPGQGAGRYEQYF
TRBV11-3	TRBJ2-7	once	NA	TGTGCCAGCAGCGCTAGGAGCTCCTACGAGCAGTACTTC	CASSARSSYEQYF
TRBV5-1	TRBJ1-2	NA	NA	TGCGCCAGCAGCTATTTACCCGGGGGAGCGCTAGGGCAATCCTATGGCTACACCTTC	CASSYLPGGALGQSYGYTF
TRBV12-3/TRBV12-4	TRBJ1-2	once	NA	TGTGCCAGCAGGGCTGCCCCGTATGGCTACACCTTC	CASRAAPYGYTF